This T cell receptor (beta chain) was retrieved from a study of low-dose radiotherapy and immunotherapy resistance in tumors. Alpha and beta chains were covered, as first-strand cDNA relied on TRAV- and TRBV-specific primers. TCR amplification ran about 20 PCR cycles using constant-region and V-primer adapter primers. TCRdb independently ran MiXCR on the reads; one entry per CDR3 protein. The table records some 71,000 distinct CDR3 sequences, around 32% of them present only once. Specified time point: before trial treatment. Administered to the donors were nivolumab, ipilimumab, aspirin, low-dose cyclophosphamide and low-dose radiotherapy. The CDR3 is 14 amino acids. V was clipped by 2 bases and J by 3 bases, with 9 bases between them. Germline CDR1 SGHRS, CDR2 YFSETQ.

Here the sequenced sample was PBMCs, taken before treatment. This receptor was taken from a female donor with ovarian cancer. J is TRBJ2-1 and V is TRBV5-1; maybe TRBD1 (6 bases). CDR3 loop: CASSFGQRYNEQFF. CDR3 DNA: TGCGCCAGCAGCTTTGGACAGCGCTACAATGAGCAGTTCTTC.